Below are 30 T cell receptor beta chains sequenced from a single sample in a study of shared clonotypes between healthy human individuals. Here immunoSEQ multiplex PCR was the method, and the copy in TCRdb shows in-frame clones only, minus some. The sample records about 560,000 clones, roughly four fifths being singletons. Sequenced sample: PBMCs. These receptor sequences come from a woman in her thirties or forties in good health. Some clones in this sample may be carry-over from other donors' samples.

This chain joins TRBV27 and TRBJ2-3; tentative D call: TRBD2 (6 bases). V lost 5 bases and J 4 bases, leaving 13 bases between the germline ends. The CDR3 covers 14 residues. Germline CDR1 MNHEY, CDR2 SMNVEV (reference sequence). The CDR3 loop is CASSTPGRSDTQYF. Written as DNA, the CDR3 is TGTGCCAGCAGTACCCCAGGGAGGTCAGATACGCAGTATTTT.

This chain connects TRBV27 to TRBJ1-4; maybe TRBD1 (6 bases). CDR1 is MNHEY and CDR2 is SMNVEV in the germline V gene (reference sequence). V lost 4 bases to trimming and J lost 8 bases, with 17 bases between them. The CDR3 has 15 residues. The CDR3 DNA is TGTGCCAGCAGTTCACAGGGCCGTGGAGTCGAAAAACTGTTTTTT. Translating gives CASSSQGRGVEKLFF.

The CDR3 DNA reads TGTGCCAGCTCACCTGGATCCGGGGGACCTAATCAGCCCCAGCATTTT. This codes for CASSPGSGGPNQPQHF. This chain joins TRBV18 and TRBJ1-5; maybe TRBD1 (5 bases). Between the trimmed V and J ends, which lost 3 bases and 4 bases, there was a span of 16 bases. This CDR3 has 16 residues. Germline CDR1 is KGHSH and CDR2 is LQKENI. Using reference TRBV18 and TRBJ1-5 for the parts outside the CDR3, the full variable domain is NAGVMQNPRHLVRRRGQEARLRCSPMKGHSHVYWYRQLPEEGLKFMVYLQKENIIDESGMPKERFSAEFPKEGPSILRIQQVVRGDSAAYFCASSPGSGGPNQPQHFGDGTRLSIL.

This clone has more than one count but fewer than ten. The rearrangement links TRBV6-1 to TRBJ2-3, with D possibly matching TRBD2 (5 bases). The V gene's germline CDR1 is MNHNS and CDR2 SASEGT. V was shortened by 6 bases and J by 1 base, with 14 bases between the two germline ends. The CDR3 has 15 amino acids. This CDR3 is CASSITGLGTDTQYF. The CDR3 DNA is TGTGCCAGCAGCATTACCGGACTCGGCACAGATACGCAGTATTTT.

CDR3 amino acids: CATSRDRGSSVYGYTF. The CDR3 nucleotides are TGTGCCACCAGCAGAGATCGGGGTTCGTCAGTCTATGGCTACACCTTC. The chain carries TRBV15 and TRBJ1-2, with D unclear. The CDR3 extends over 16 amino acids. Trimming stripped 0 bases from V and 4 bases from J, with 15 bases between. CDR1 and CDR2 from the germline V gene are LNHNV and YYDKDF (reference sequence).

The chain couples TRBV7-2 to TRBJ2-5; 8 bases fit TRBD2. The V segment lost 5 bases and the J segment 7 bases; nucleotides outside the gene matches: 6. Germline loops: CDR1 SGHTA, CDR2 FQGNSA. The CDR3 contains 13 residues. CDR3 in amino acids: CASSAGRGGTQYF. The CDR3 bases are TGTGCCAGCAGCGCTGGCCGGGGGGGGACCCAGTACTTC.

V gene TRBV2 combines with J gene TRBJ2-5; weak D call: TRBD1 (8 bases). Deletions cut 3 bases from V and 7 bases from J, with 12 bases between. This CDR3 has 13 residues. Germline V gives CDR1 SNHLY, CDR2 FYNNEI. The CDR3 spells CASSDHRGGTQYF. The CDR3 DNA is TGTGCCAGCAGTGACCACAGGGGGGGGACCCAGTACTTC.

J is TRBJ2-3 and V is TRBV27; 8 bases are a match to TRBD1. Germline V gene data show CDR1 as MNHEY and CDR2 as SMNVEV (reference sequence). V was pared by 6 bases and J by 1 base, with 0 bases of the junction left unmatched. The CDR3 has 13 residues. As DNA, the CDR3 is TGTGCCAGCAGGACAGGGGGCACAGATACGCAGTATTTT. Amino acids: CASRTGGTDTQYF.

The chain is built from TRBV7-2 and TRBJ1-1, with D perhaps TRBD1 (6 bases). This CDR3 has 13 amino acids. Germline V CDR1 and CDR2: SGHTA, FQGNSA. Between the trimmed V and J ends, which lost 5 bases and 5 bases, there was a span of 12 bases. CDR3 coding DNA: TGTGCCAGCAGCCGTTCAGGGGTAACTGAAGCTTTCTTT. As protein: CASSRSGVTEAFF.

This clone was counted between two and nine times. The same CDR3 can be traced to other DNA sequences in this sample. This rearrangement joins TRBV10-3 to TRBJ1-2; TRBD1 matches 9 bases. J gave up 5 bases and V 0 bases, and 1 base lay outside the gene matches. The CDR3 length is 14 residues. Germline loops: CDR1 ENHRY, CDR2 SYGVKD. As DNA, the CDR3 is TGTGCCATCAGTGAGTCGGGACAGGGATATGGCTACACCTTC. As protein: CAISESGQGYGYTF.

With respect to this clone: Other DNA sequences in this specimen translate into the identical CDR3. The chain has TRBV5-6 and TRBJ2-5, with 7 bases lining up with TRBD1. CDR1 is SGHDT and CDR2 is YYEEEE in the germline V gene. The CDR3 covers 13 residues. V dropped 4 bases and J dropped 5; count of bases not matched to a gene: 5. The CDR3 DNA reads TGTGCCAGCAGCAGGGGGCTAGGGGAGACCCAGTACTTC. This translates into CASSRGLGETQYF.

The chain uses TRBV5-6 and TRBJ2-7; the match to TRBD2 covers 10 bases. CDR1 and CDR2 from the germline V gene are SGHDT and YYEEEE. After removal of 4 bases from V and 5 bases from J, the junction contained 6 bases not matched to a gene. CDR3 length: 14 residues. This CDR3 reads CASSRPGTSDEQYF. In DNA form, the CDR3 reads TGTGCCAGCAGCCGTCCCGGGACTAGCGACGAGCAGTACTTC.

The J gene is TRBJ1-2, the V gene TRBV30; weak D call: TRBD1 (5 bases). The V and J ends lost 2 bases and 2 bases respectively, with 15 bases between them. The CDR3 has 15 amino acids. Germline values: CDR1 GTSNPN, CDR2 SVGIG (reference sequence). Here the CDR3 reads CAWSPSGTANYGYTF. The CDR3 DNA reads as TGTGCCTGGAGTCCGTCCGGGACCGCGAACTATGGCTACACCTTC.

The CDR3 bases are TGTGCCAGCAGTGGACCTGATCCCCTCCACTTT. Encoded protein: CASSGPDPLHF. V is TRBV2 and J is TRBJ1-6, with D unclear. The CDR3 covers 11 residues. V was cut by 4 bases and J by 13 bases, with 8 bases left in between. Germline V gene lookup returns CDR1 SNHLY and CDR2 FYNNEI.

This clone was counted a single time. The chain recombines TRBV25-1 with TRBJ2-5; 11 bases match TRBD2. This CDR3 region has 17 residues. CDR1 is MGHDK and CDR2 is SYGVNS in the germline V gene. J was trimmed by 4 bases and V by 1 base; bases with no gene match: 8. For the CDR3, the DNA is TGTGCCAGCAGTGAATTATCCCCTAGCGGGAGGACAGAGACCCAGTACTTC. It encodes CASSELSPSGRTETQYF.

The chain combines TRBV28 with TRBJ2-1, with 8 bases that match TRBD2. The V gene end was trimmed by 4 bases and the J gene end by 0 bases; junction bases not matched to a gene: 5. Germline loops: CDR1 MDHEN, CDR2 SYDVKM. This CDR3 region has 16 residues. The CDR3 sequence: CASSSLAGPSYNEQFF. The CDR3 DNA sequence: TGTGCCAGCAGTTCTTTAGCGGGACCCTCCTACAATGAGCAGTTCTTC.

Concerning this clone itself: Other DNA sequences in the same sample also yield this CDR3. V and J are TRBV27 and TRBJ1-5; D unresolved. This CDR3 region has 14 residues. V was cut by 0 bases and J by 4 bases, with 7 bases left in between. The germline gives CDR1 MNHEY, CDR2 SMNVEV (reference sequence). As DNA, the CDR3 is TGTGCCAGCAGTTTATCGGGTCGGAATCAGCCCCAGCATTTT. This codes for CASSLSGRNQPQHF.

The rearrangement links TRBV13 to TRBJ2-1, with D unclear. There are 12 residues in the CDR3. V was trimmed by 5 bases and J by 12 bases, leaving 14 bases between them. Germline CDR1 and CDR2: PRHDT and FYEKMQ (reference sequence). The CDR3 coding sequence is TGTGCCAGCAGCGGGGTCCCTACGGGGCAGTTCTTC. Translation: CASSGVPTGQFF.

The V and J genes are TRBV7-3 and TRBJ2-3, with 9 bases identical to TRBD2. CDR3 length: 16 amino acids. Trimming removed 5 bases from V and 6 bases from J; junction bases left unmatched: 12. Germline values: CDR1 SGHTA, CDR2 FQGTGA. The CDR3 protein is CASSQGVAGAQDTQYF. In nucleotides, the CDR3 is TGTGCCAGCAGCCAGGGGGTAGCGGGGGCTCAGGATACGCAGTATTTT.

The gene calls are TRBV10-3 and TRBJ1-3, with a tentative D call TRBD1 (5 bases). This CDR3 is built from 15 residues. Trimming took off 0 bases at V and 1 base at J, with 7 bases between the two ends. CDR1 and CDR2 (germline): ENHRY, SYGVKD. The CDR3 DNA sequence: TGTGCCATCAGTGAGTCGAGGGGTTCTGGAAACACCATATATTTT. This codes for CAISESRGSGNTIYF.

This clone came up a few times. Here the CDR3 DNA reads TGCGCCAGCAGCCTAACTAGACAGGGCAATCAGCCCCAGCATTTT. Amino acids: CASSLTRQGNQPQHF. V gene TRBV4-1 combines with J gene TRBJ1-5; D possibly corresponds to TRBD1 (6 bases). Trimming stripped 4 bases from V and 2 bases from J, with 12 bases between. Looked up from germline, CDR1 is MGHRA and CDR2 is YSYEKL. The length of the CDR3 is 15 residues.

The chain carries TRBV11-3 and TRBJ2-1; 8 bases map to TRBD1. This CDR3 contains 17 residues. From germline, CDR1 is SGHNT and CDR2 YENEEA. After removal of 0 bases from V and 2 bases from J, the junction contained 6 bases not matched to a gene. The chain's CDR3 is CASSLDTRQGTYNEQFF. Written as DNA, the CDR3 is TGTGCCAGCAGCTTAGATACGAGACAGGGGACCTACAATGAGCAGTTCTTC.

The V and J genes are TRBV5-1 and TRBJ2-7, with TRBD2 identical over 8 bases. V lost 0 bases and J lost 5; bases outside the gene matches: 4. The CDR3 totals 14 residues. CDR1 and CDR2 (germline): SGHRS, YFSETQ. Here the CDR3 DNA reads TGCGCCAGCAGCTTGGCAGCGGGAGCTAACGAGCAGTACTTC. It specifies CASSLAAGANEQYF. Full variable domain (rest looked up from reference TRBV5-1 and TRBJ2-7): KAGVTQTPRYLIKTRGQQVTLSCSPISGHRSVSWYQQTPGQGLQFLFEYFSETQRNKGNFPGRFSGRQFSNSRSEMNVSTLELGDSALYLCASSLAAGANEQYFGPGTRLTVT.

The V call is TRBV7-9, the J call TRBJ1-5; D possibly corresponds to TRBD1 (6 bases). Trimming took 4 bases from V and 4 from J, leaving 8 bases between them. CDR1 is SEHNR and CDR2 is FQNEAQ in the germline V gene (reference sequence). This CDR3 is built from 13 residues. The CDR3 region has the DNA TGTGCCAGCAGCTCCACAGGGAATCAGCCCCAGCATTTT. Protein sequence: CASSSTGNQPQHF.

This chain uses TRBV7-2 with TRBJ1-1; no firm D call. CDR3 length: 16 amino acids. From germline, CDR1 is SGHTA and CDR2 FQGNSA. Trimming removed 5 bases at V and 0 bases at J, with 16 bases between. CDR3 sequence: CASSHGAGPMNTEAFF. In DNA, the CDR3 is TGTGCCAGCAGCCATGGCGCCGGACCTATGAACACTGAAGCTTTCTTT.

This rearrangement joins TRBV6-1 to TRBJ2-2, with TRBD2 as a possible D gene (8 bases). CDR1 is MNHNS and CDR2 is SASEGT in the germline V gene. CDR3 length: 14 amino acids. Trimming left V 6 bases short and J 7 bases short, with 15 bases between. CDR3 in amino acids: CASRTGSGGGELFF. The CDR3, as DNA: TGTGCCAGCAGGACAGGGAGCGGGGGCGGGGAGCTGTTTTTT.

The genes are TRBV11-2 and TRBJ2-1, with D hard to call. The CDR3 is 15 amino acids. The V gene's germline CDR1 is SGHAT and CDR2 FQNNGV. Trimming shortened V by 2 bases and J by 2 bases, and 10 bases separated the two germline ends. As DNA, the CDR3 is TGTGCCAGCAGCTTATTTCCAACCCCCTACAATGAGCAGTTCTTC. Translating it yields CASSLFPTPYNEQFF.

CDR3 nucleotides: TGTGCCAGCAGTGCAATGAGTAGGGGAGATACAGATACGCAGTATTTT. Its translation: CASSAMSRGDTDTQYF. The J gene is TRBJ2-3, the V gene TRBV6-1, with D tentatively TRBD1 or TRBD2 (5 bases each). The CDR3 is made up of 16 amino acids. The V end lost 4 bases, the J end lost 3 bases, and 17 bases lay between the germline ends. The germline gives CDR1 MNHNS, CDR2 SASEGT.

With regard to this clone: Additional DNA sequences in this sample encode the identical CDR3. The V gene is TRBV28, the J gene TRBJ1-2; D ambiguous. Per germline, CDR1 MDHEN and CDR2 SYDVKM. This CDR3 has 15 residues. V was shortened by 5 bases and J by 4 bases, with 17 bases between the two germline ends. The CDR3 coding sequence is TGTGCCAGCAGTCCCGGCGGAGGTGAGGTCTATGGCTACACCTTC. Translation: CASSPGGGEVYGYTF.

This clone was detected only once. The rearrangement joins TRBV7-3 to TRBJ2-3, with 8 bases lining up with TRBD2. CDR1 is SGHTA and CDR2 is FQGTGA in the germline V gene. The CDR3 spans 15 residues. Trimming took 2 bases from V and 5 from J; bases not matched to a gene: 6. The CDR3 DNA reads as TGTGCCAGCAGCTTAGCGGGAGGCGGGGTAGATACGCAGTATTTT. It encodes CASSLAGGGVDTQYF.